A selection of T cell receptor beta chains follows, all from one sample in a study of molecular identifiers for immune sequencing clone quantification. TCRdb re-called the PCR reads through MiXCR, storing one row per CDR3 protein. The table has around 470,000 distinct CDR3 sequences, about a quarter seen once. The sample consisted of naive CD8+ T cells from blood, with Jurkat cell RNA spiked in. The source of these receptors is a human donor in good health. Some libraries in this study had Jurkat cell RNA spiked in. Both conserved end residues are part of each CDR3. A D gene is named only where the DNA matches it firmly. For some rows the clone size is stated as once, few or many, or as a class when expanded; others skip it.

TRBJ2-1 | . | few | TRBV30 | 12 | TGTGCCTGGAGCGGGGATACGGGGGAGCAGTTCTTC | CAWSGDTGEQFF
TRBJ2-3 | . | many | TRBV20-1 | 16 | TGCAGTGCTGAGAGACCGGGGGCAATAGCGGAGGATACGCAGTATTTT | CSAERPGAIAEDTQYF
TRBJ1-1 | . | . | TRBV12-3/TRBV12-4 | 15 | TGTGCCAGCAGTTTATCGGGACTCTTGAACACTGAAGTTTGCTTT | CASSLSGLLNTEVCF
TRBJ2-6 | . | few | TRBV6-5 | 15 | TGTGCCAGCAATTACGAGGGGGCTGGGGCCAACGTCCTGACTTTC | CASNYEGAGANVLTF
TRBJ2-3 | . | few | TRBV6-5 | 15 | TGTGCCAGCAGTTACTTCTGGGGAACCACAGATACGCAGTATTTT | CASSYFWGTTDTQYF
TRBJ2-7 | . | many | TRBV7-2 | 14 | TGTGCCAGCAGCTTGGGGGGGCCAGGGAACGAGCAGTACTTC | CASSLGGPGNEQYF
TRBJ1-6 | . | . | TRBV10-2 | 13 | TGCGCCAGCAGTGAGGGTAGAAGTTCACCCCTCCACTTT | CASSEGRSSPLHF
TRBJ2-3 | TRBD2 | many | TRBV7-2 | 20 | TGTGCCAGCAGCTTCCCGACTAGCGGGGGAACCAGAGCTAGCACAGATACGCAGTATTTT | CASSFPTSGGTRASTDTQYF
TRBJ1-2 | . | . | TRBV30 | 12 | TGTGCCTGGGAGGAGCAGGGGTATGGCTACACCTTC | CAWEEQGYGYTF
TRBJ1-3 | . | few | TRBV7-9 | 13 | TGTGCCAGCAGTTCCTGGAAGTGGGAATATCTATATTTT | CASSSWKWEYLYF
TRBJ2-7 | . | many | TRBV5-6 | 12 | TGTGCCAGCAGCACGGGAGTCTACGAGCAGTACTTC | CASSTGVYEQYF
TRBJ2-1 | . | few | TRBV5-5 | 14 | TGTGCCAGCAGCTTAGTGCCCCGAAGGAATGAGCAGTTCTTC | CASSLVPRRNEQFF
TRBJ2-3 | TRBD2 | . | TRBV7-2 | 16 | TGTGCCAGCAGCTTAGTCGGGGGGACCGTGGCAGATACGCAGTATTTT | CASSLVGGTVADTQYF
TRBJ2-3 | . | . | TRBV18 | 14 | TGTGCCAGCTCACCTGGGTCAGAAGCAGATACGCAGTATTTT | CASSPGSEADTQYF
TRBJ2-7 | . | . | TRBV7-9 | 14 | TGTGCCAGCAGCGAGACTGGGTACACCTACGAGCAGTACTTC | CASSETGYTYEQYF
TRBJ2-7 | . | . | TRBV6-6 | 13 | TGTGCCAGCAGTTACCCCACGCCGGGCGAGCAGTACTTC | CASSYPTPGEQYF
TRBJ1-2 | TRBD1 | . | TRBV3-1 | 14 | TGTGCCCGCAGCCAAGGACAGGGTACCTATGGCTACACCTTC | CARSQGQGTYGYTF
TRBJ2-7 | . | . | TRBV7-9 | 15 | TGTGCCAGCAGCTTAGCGGGTCAATTTCAGTACGAGCAGTACTTC | CASSLAGQFQYEQYF
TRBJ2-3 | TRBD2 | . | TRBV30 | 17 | TGTGCCTGGAGATATTCCGGGACTAGCGGATTCACAGATACGCAGTATTTT | CAWRYSGTSGFTDTQYF
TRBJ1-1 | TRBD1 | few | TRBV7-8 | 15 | TGTGCCAGCAGCGCTCGGGACAGGGAATTGTTGGAAGCTTTCTTT | CASSARDRELLEAFF
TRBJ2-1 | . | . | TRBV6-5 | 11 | TGTGCCACCCGCCGAGGGTATGAGCAGTTCTTC | CATRRGYEQFF
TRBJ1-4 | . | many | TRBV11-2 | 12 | TGTGCCAGCAGCTTAGAAAGTGAAAAACTGTTTTTT | CASSLESEKLFF
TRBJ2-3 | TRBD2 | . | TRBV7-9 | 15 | TGTGCCAGCAGCCCCGGGGGGGTTCGTACAGATACGCAGTATTTT | CASSPGGVRTDTQYF
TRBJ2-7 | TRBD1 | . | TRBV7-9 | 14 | TGTGCCAGCAGCTTAGTTGGGACAGACACTGAGCAGTACTTC | CASSLVGTDTEQYF
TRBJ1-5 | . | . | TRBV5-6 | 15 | TGTGCCAGCAGCCAGGCGAGGGCGAGCAATCGGCCCCAGCATTTT | CASSQARASNRPQHF
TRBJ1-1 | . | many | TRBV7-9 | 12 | TGTGCCAGCAGCCCGCGCTGGCCTGAAGCTTTCTTT | CASSPRWPEAFF
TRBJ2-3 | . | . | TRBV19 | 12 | TGTGCCAGTAGTACCCCCCCAGATACGCAGTATTTT | CASSTPPDTQYF
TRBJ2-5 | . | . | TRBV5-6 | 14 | TGTGTCAGCAGCTTGTTCTCGGGTCAAGAGACCCAGTACTTC | CVSSLFSGQETQYF
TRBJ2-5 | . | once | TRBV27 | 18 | TGTGCCAGCAGTATATCGGTTTCTAGTATGCGATTACAAGAGACCCAGTACTTC | CASSISVSSMRLQETQYF
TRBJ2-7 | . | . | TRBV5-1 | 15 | TGCGCCAGCAGCTTGGTGGCGGGGCCCGTCTACGAGCAGTACTTC | CASSLVAGPVYEQYF
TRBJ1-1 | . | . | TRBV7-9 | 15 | TGTGCCAGCAGCTTAGCCTCAGGAGTGAACACTGAAGCTATCTTT | CASSLASGVNTEAIF
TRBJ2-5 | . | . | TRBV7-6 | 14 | TGTGCCAGCAGCTACACGTACTCCAGGGAGACCCAGTACTTC | CASSYTYSRETQYF
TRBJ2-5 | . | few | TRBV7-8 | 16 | TGTGCCAGCAGCTTGGTCGACAGAGCCAGTATGGAGACCCAGTACTTC | CASSLVDRASMETQYF